One and the same sample provided the 8 T cell receptor beta chains below, sequenced in a study of T-cell memory formation after mild COVID-19. MiXCR was run by TCRdb on the 5' RACE reads, yielding one entry per CDR3 protein. The data contain a few hundred thousand distinct CDR3 sequences, around an eighth of them singletons. The sequencing input was PBMCs or a T cell subset sorted from them (not recorded which). These receptors originate from a young man who had mild COVID-19 (a few samples of this study predate the infection). Cell type and time point are not known.

This chain links TRBV10-3 with TRBJ2-2, with D uncertain. Per the germline V gene, CDR1 is ENHRY and CDR2 is SYGVKD. CDR3 length equals 15 residues. V was shortened by 1 base and J by 5 bases, with 11 bases between the two germline ends. DNA of the CDR3: TGTGCCATCAGTGAGTTCGTCCCAGTTACCGGGGAGCTGTTTTTT. The encoded protein is CAISEFVPVTGELFF.

The rearrangement uses TRBV6-2 or TRBV6-3 and TRBJ2-7; 9 bases map to TRBD1. Per germline, CDR1 MNHEY and CDR2 SVGEGT. This CDR3 is built from 13 residues. J lost 6 bases, V lost 5 bases, and 5 bases had no gene match. The CDR3 region is CASSTHRGREQYF. The CDR3 region has the DNA TGTGCCAGCAGTACCCACAGGGGGCGCGAGCAGTACTTC.

This clonotype was seen ten or more times. The chain links TRBV6-2 or TRBV6-3 to TRBJ2-6, with D possibly called TRBD1 or TRBD2 (5 bases each). Deletions cut 5 bases from V and 0 bases from J, with 11 bases between. The CDR3 has 16 residues. Germline loops: CDR1 MNHEY, CDR2 SVGEGT. The DNA for the CDR3 is TGTGCCAGCAGTGGGACGGAGAGCTCTGGGGCCAACGTCCTGACTTTC. Protein: CASSGTESSGANVLTF.

This clonotype was observed a handful of times. The gene calls are TRBV6-2 or TRBV6-3 and TRBJ1-2; D unclear. CDR1 and CDR2 (germline): MNHEY, SVGEGT. V shed 2 bases and J shed 8 bases, with 6 bases lying between them. The CDR3 spans 11 residues. The DNA of the CDR3 is TGTGCCAGCAGTTACCGAAGAGGCTACACCTTC. Translation gives CASSYRRGYTF.

The chain combines TRBV6-1 with TRBJ1-1, with D perhaps TRBD1 (5 bases). The CDR3 runs to 13 residues. Trimming removed 6 bases at V and 6 bases at J, with 14 bases between. The V gene's germline CDR1 is MNHNS and CDR2 SASEGT. The CDR3 is CASRPSGSPEAFF. CDR3 DNA sequence: TGTGCCAGCAGACCTTCAGGGTCCCCTGAAGCTTTCTTT.

This clonotype was counted a few times. The gene calls are TRBV4-2 and TRBJ2-5, with a tentative D call TRBD2 (6 bases). The CDR3 totals 17 residues. The ends were cut back, 0 bases at V and 7 bases at J, with 21 bases in the middle. Germline CDR1 LGHNA, CDR2 YNFKEQ. Here the CDR3 reads CASSQDWPLGGVGTQYF. As DNA, the CDR3 is TGTGCCAGCAGCCAAGATTGGCCCCTCGGCGGGGTGGGGACCCAGTACTTC.

This chain joins TRBV7-2 and TRBJ2-1; weak D call: TRBD2 (5 bases). From germline, CDR1 is SGHTA and CDR2 FQGNSA. V was trimmed by 3 bases and J by 0 bases, leaving 9 bases between them. This CDR3 comprises 15 residues. CDR3: CASSFMGSSYNEQFF. Written as DNA, the CDR3 is TGTGCCAGCAGCTTTATGGGGAGCTCCTACAATGAGCAGTTCTTC. Variable domain in full (rest from reference TRBV7-2 and TRBJ2-1): GAGVSQSPSNKVTEKGKDVELRCDPISGHTALYWYRQSLGQGLEFLIYFQGNSAPDKSGLPSDRFSAERTGGSVSTLTIQRTQQEDSAVYLCASSFMGSSYNEQFFGPGTRLTVL.

This clonotype was seen only a few times. In DNA form, the CDR3 reads TGTGCCAGCAGCTGGACCGGGACCGCCAATCCCCTCCACTTT. It yields the protein CASSWTGTANPLHF. This sequence joins TRBV5-4 and TRBJ1-6, with a possible D match to TRBD1 (5 bases). V shed 3 bases and J shed 13 bases, with 17 bases lying between them. This CDR3 has 14 residues. Germline values: CDR1 SGHNT, CDR2 YYREEE (reference sequence).